This T cell receptor beta chain derives from a study of vaccination effects on CD4 cells after COVID-19. Background on the study: Post-vaccine samples followed the second dose by a median of 72 days. Study-wide findings and caveats: Limitations: small convalescent group and missing early post-infection timepoints.

This table comes from immunoSEQ multiplex PCR, and its TCRdb copy is limited to in-frame clones, with some not included. This sample yields fewer than 15,000 clones, of which around 73% are seen a single time; roughly 33% belongs to the top ten. Prior to sequencing, the ViraFEST assay stimulated PBMC with viral peptide pools, which expanded the antigen-specific CD4+ T cells. Once cultured for roughly ten days, the cells underwent separation to obtain CD4+ T cells. According to PCR results, the person was infected with SARS-CoV-2 between March and December 2020. Either the mRNA-1273 or the BNT162b2 vaccine was given to participants as two doses. PBMC cultures contained two million cells per well, approximately 10 IU/ml IL-2 and roughly 9.4 ug/ml peptides. IL-2 medium took the place of half the medium on both days 3 and 7. Comment on this clone: As yet, its antigen is unknown.

The V and J ends lost 0 bases and 7 bases respectively, with 10 bases between them. The CDR3 extends over 13 amino acids. Germline CDR1 reads LGHNA; CDR2 reads YSLEER. The chain employs TRBV4-3 and TRBJ2-7, with D unresolved. This specimen was CD4+ T cells from PBMCs cultured with HCoV-NL63 spike peptides, taken after COVID-19 vaccination. This receptor was identified in a human donor who had a prior SARS-CoV-2 infection. The CDR3 here is CASSQDIFREQYF. In DNA form, the CDR3 reads TGCGCCAGCAGCCAAGATATATTTCGGGAGCAGTACTTC.